Included here is one TCR beta chain sequence, with context. The data derive from a study of OX40 agonist ivuxolimab in advanced cancers. Losses at the gene ends were 8 bases for V and 5 bases for J; bases not matched to a gene: 20. The length of the CDR3 is 17 residues. Per the germline V gene, CDR1 is SQVTM and CDR2 is ANQGSEA. Libraries were prepared by immunoSEQ multiplex PCR; TCRdb keeps only in-frame clonotypes and omits some of them. The sample consists of some 72,000 clones, approximately 90% of them appearing once. The sequence came from an adult with an advanced solid tumor such as melanoma, head and neck, liver or kidney cancer. This material consisted of CD4+ or CD8+ T cells sorted from blood, taken in a trial of the OX40 agonist ivuxolimab. The rearrangement joins TRBV29-1 to TRBJ2-5; TRBD1 agrees at 10 bases. The CDR3 DNA sequence: TGCAGCACCGACCATATGACAGGGGGCCTTCGCCCCGAGACCCAGTACTTC. Translated: CSTDHMTGGLRPETQYF. Supplemented by reference TRBV29-1 and TRBJ2-5, the full variable domain reads SAVISQKPSRDICQRGTSLTIQCQVDSQVTMMFWYRQQPGQSLTLIATANQGSEATYESGFVIDKFPISRPNLTFSTLTVSNMSPEDSSIYLCSTDHMTGGLRPETQYFGPGTRLLVL.